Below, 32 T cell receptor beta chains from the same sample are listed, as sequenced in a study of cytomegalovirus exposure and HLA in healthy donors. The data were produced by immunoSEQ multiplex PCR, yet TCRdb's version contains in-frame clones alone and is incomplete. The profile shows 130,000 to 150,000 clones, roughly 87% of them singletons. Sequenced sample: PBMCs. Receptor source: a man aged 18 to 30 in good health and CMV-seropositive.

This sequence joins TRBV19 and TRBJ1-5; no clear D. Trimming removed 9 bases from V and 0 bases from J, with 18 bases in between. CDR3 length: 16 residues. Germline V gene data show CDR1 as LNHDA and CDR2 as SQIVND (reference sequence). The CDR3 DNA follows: TGTGCCAGCTCATCCCTTGGAGGCTATAGCAATCAGCCCCAGCATTTT. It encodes CASSSLGGYSNQPQHF.

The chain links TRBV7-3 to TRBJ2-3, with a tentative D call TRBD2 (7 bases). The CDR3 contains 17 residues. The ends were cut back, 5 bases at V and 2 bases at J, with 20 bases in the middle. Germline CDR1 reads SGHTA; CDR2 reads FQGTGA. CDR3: CASSLLGRGQHTDTQYF. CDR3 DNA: TGTGCCAGCAGCCTCCTTGGGCGGGGGCAGCACACAGATACGCAGTATTTT.

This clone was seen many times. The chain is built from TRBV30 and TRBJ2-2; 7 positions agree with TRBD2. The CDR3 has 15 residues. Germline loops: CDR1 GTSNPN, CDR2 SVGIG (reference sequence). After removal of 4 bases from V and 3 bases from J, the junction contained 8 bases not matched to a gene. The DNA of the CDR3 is TGTGCCTGGAAGAGCCTAGCGGATCACACCGGGGAGCTGTTTTTT. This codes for CAWKSLADHTGELFF.

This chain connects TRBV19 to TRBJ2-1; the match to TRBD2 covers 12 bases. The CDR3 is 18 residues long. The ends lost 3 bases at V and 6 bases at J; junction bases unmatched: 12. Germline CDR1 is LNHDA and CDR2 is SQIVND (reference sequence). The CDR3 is CASSMGLAGGPESNEQFF. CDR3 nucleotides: TGTGCCAGTAGTATGGGGCTAGCGGGAGGGCCGGAGAGCAATGAGCAGTTCTTC. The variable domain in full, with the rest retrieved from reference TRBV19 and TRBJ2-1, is DGGITQSPKYLFRKEGQNVTLSCEQNLNHDAMYWYRQDPGQGLRLIYYSQIVNDFQKGDIAEGYSVSREKKESFPLTVTSAQKNPTAFYLCASSMGLAGGPESNEQFFGPGTRLTVL.

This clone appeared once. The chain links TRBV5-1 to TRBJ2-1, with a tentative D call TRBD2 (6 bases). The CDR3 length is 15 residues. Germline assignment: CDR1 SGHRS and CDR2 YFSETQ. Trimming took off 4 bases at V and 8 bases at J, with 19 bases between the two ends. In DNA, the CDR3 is TGCGCCAGCAGCACGTCGGTGGAGGGCTTCGATGAGCAGTTCTTC. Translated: CASSTSVEGFDEQFF.

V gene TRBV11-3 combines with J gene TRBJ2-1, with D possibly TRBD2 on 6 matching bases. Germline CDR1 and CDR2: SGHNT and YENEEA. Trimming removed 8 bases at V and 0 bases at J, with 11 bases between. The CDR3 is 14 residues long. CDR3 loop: CASGRGSSYNEQFF. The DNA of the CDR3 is TGTGCCAGCGGCCGGGGGAGCTCCTACAATGAGCAGTTCTTC.

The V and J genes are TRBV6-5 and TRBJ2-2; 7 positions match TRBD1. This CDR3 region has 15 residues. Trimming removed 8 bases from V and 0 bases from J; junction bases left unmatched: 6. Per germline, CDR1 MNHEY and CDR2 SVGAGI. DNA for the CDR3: TGTGCCAGCCGGCGACAGGGCGCGAACACCGGGGAGCTGTTTTTT. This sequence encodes CASRRQGANTGELFF.

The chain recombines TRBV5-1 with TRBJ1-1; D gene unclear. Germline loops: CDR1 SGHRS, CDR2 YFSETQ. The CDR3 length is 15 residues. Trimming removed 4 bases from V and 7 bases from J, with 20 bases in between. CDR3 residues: CASSTSLGGTNEAFF. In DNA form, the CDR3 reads TGCGCCAGCAGCACTTCTTTAGGAGGAACTAATGAAGCTTTCTTT.

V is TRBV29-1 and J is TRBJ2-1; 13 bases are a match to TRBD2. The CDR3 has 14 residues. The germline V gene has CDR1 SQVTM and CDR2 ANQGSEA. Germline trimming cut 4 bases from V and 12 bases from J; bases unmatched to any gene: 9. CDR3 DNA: TGCAGCGTTGTGTGGGGACTAGCGGGATTCGGGCAGTTCTTC. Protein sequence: CSVVWGLAGFGQFF.

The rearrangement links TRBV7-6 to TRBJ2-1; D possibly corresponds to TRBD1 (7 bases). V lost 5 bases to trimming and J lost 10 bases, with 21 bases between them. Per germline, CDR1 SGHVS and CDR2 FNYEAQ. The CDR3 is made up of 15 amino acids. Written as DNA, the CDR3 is TGTGCCAGCAGCCGCCGCGGGACAGCTAGTTTAGAGCAGTTCTTC. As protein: CASSRRGTASLEQFF.

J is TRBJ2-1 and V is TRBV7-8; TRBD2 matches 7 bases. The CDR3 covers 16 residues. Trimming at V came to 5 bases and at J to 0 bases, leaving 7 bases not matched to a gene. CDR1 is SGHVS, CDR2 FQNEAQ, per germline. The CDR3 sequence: CASSPLGGSSYNEQFF. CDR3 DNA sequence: TGTGCCAGCAGCCCCTTGGGAGGGAGCTCCTACAATGAGCAGTTCTTC.

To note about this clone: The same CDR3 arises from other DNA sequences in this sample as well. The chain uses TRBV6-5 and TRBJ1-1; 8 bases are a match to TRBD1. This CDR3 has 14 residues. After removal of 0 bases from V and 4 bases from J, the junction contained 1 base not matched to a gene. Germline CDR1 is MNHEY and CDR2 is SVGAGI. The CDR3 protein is CASSYSTGGTEAFF. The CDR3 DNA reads TGTGCCAGCAGTTACTCAACAGGGGGCACTGAAGCTTTCTTT.

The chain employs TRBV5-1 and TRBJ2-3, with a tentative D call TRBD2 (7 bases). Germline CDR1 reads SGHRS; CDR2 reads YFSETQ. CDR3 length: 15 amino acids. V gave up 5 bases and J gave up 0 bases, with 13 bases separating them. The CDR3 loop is CASSWGGRSTDTQYF. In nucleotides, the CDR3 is TGCGCCAGCAGTTGGGGGGGCCGGAGCACAGATACGCAGTATTTT.

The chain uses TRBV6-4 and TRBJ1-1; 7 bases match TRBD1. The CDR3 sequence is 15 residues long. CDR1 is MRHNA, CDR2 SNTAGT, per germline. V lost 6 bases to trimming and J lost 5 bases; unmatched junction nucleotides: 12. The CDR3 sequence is CASSPGSGGRTEAFF. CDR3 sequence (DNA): TGTGCCAGCAGCCCCGGCTCAGGGGGTAGGACTGAAGCTTTCTTT.

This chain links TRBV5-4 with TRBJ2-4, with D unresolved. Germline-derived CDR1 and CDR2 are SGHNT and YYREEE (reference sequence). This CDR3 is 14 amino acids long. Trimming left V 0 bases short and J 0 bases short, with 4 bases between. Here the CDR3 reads CASSLELAKNIQYF. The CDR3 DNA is TGTGCCAGCAGCTTGGAACTAGCCAAAAACATTCAGTACTTC.

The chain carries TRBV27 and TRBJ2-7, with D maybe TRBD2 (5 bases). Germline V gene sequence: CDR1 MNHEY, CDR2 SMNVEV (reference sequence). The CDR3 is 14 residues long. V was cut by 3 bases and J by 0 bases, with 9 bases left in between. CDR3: CASSFKRSSYEQYF. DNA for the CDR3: TGTGCCAGCAGTTTTAAGCGGAGCTCCTACGAGCAGTACTTC.

CDR3 nucleotide sequence: TGTGCCAGCAGTATCGGGGCCTACGAGCAGTACTTC. Amino acid sequence: CASSIGAYEQYF. V gene TRBV7-6 combines with J gene TRBJ2-7; tentatively, D is TRBD2 (5 bases). Between the trimmed V and J ends, which lost 6 bases and 2 bases, there was a span of 8 bases. The CDR3 loop spans 12 amino acids. CDR1 and CDR2 (germline): SGHVS, FNYEAQ. Filled out from reference TRBV7-6 and TRBJ2-7, the complete variable domain reads GAGVSQSPRYKVTKRGQDVALRCDPISGHVSLYWYRQALGQGPEFLTYFNYEAQQDKSGLPNDRFSAERPEGSISTLTIQRTEQRDSAMYRCASSIGAYEQYFGPGTRLTVT.

CDR3 DNA: TGTGCCAGCAGCCAGGGACTAGCGGTAGGAAATGAGCAGTTCTTC. It codes for CASSQGLAVGNEQFF. The rearrangement joins TRBV7-9 to TRBJ2-1, with TRBD2 matching over 11 bases. This CDR3 has 15 residues. V was pared by 5 bases and J by 7 bases, with 7 bases of the junction left unmatched. Germline CDR1 and CDR2: SEHNR and FQNEAQ (reference sequence).

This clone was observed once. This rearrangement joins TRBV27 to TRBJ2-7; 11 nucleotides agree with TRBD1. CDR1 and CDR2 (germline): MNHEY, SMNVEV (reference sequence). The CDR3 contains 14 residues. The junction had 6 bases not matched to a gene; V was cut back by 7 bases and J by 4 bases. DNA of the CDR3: TGTGCCAGCAACGGACAGGGGGCTTCTTACGAGCAGTACTTC. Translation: CASNGQGASYEQYF.

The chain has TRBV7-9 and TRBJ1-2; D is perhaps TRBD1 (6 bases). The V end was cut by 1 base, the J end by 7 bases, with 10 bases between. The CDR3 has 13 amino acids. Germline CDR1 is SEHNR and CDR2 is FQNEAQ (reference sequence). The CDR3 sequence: CASSLGDKGGYTF. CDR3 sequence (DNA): TGTGCCAGCAGCTTAGGGGACAAGGGTGGCTACACCTTC.

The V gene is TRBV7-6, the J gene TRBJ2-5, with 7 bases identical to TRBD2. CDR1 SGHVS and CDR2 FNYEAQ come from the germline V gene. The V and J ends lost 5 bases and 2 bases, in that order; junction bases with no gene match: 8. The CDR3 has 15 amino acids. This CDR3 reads CASSPRPGGQETQYF. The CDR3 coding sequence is TGTGCCAGCAGCCCCCGACCCGGGGGGCAAGAGACCCAGTACTTC.

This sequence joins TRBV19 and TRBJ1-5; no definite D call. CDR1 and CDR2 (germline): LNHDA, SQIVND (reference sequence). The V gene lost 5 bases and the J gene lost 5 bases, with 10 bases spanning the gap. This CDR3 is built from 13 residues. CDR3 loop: CASSPAAYQPQHF. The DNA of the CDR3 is TGTGCCAGTAGTCCCGCTGCGTATCAGCCCCAGCATTTT.

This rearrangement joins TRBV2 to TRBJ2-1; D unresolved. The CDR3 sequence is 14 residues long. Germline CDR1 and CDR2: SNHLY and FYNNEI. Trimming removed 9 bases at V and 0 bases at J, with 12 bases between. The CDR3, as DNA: TGTGCCAGTCCCTCTCCCCCCTCCTACAATGAGCAGTTCTTC. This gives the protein CASPSPPSYNEQFF.

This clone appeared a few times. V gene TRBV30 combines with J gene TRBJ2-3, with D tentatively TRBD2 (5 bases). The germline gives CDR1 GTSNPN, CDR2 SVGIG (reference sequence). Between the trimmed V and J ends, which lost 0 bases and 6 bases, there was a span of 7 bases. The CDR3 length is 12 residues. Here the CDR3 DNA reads TGTGCCTGGAGTGTACTAGGGGATACGCAGTATTTT. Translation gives CAWSVLGDTQYF.

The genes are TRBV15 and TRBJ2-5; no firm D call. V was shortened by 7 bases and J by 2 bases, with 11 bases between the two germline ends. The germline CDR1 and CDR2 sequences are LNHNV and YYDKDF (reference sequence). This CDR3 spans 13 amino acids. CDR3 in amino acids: CATTPRRQETQYF. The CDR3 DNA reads TGTGCCACCACCCCGAGGAGACAAGAGACCCAGTACTTC.

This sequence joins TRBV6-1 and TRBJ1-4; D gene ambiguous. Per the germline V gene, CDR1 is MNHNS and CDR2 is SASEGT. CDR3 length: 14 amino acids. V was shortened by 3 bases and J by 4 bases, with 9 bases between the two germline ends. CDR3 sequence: CASSESVSNEKLFF. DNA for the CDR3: TGTGCCAGCAGTGAGTCTGTTAGTAATGAAAAACTGTTTTTT.

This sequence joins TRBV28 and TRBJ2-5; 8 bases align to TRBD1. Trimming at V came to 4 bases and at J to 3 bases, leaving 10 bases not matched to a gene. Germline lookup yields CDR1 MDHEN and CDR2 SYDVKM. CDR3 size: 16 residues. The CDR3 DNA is TGTGCCAGCAGTTCACTTTCACAGGGGGAAAAAGAGACCCAGTACTTC. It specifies CASSSLSQGEKETQYF.

The chain's CDR3 is CAWAAGLNQPQHF. In DNA form, the CDR3 reads TGTGCCTGGGCTGCAGGCCTCAATCAGCCCCAGCATTTT. This chain joins TRBV30 and TRBJ1-5; D gene ambiguous. The germline V gene encodes CDR1 GTSNPN and CDR2 SVGIG (reference sequence). V lost 5 bases and J lost 3, with 11 bases in between. This CDR3 is 13 amino acids long.

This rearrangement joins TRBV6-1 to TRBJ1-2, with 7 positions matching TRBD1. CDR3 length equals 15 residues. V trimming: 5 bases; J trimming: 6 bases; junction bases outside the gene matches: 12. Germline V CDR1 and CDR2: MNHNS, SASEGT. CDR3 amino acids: CASSFRQGGIDGYTF. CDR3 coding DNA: TGTGCCAGCAGTTTTCGACAGGGCGGGATTGATGGCTACACCTTC.

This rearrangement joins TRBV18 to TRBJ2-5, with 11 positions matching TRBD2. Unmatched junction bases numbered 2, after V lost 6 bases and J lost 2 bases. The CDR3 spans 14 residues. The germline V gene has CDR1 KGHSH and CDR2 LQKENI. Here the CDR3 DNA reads TGTGCCAGCTCGCGACTAGCGGGACAAGAGACCCAGTACTTC. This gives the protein CASSRLAGQETQYF.

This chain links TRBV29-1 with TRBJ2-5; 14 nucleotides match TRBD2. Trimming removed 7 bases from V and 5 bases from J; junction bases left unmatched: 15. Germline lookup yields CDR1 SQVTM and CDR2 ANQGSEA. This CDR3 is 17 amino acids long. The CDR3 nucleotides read TGCAGCGGAGGCGGATCTTCGACTAGCGGGGGGGCGGAGACCCAGTACTTC. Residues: CSGGGSSTSGGAETQYF.

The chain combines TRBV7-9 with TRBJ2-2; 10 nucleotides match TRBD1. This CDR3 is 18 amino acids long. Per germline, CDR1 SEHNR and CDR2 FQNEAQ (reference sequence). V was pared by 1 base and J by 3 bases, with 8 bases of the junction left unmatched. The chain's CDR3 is CASSLGDRGPRYTGELFF. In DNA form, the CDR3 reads TGTGCCAGCAGCTTAGGGGACAGGGGACCGAGGTACACCGGGGAGCTGTTTTTT.